This T cell receptor beta chain was profiled in a study of blood T cells in healthy people across ages. General study results and limits: Naive T cell percentage showed a strong correlation with TCR beta diversity.

Then a second PCR, running about 7 to 11 cycles, was carried out with a sample-barcoded 5' primer and a J-beta primer mix. TCRdb fed the 5' RACE reads into MiXCR, producing one record per CDR3 protein. Among some 730,000 distinct CDR3 sequences listed, 20% to 25% were seen once. Isolating PBMCs gave at least 6 million of these cells per sample. This clonotype was detected only a few times. What it recognizes is unknown. The CDR3 is 13 amino acids. V shed 5 bases and J shed 1 base, with 11 bases lying between them. CDR1 and CDR2 (germline): DFQATT, SNEGSKA (reference sequence). This rearrangement joins TRBV20-1 to TRBJ1-1, with D unresolved. Specimen: blood. This TCR derives from a man between 65 and 85 years old in good health. CDR3 protein: CSADDQANTEAFF. The CDR3 DNA follows: TGCAGTGCTGACGACCAGGCGAACACTGAAGCTTTCTTT.